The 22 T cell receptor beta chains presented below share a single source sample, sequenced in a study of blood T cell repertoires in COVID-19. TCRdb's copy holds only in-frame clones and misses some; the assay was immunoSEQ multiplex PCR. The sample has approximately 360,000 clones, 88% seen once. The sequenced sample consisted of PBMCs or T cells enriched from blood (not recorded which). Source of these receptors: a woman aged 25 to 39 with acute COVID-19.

The CDR3 DNA reads TGTGCCATCAGTGAGTCGATAGGTATGGGGCCCAGTAAAGAGCAGTACTTC. Translation gives CAISESIGMGPSKEQYF. The chain recombines TRBV10-3 with TRBJ2-7; weak D call: TRBD1 (5 bases). This CDR3 region has 17 residues. With 0 bases removed from V and 7 bases from J, the gap between germline ends came to 22 bases. Germline values: CDR1 ENHRY, CDR2 SYGVKD.

The CDR3 sequence: CASSKGGGPTSYNEQFF. CDR3 nucleotide sequence: TGTGCCAGCAGTAAAGGGGGCGGGCCGACCTCCTACAATGAGCAGTTCTTC. The chain has TRBV9 and TRBJ2-1, with 7 bases aligning to TRBD1. The CDR3 consists of 17 residues. With 5 bases clipped from V and 0 bases from J, the junction kept 11 bases outside the gene matches. Germline V gene data show CDR1 as SGDLS and CDR2 as YYNGEE.

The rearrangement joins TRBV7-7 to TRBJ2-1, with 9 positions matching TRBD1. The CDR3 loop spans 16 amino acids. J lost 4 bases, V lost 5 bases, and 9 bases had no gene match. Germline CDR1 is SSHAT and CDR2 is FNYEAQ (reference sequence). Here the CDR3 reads CASSPSGQGPYNEQFF. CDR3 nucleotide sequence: TGTGCCAGCAGCCCGTCGGGACAGGGCCCTTACAATGAGCAGTTCTTC.

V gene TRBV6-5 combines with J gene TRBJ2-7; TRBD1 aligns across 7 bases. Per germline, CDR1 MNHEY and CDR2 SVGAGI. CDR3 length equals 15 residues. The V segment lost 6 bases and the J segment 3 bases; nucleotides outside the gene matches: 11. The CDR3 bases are TGTGCCAGCAGCGCCCAGGGGGTTAACTTCTACGAGCAGTACTTC. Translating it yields CASSAQGVNFYEQYF.

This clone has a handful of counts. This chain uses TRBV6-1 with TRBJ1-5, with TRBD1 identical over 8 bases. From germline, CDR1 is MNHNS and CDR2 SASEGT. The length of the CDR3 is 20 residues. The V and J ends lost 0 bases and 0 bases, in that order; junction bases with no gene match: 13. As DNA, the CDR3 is TGTGCCAGCAGTGAAGCGCTCGCAGGGGGCTTGGGTGGTAGCAATCAGCCCCAGCATTTT. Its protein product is CASSEALAGGLGGSNQPQHF.

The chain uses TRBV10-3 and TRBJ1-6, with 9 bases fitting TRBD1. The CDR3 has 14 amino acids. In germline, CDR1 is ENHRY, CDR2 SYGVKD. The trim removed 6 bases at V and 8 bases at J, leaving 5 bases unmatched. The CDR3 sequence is CAIRAGQGHSPLHF. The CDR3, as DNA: TGTGCCATCAGGGCGGGACAGGGACATTCACCCCTCCACTTT.

CDR3 sequence (DNA): TGCGCCAGCAGCCAGCCTACAGGGGGGCTCAATGAAAAACTGTTTTTT. Amino acid sequence: CASSQPTGGLNEKLFF. The chain employs TRBV4-1 and TRBJ1-4, with 8 bases fitting TRBD1. The junction had 8 bases not matched to a gene; V was cut back by 3 bases and J by 5 bases. Germline-derived CDR1 and CDR2 are MGHRA and YSYEKL. The CDR3 has 16 residues.

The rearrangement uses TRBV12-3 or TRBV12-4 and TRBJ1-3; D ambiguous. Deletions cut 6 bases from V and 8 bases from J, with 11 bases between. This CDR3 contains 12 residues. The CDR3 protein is CASSLVDYTIYF. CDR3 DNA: TGTGCCAGCAGCCTAGTGGATTACACCATATATTTT.

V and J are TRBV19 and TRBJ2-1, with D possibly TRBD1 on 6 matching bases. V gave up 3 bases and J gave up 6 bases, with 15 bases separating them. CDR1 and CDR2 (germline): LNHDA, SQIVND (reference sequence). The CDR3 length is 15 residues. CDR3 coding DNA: TGTGCCAGTAGTATTCAGTGGGGGCGAATCAATGAGCAGTTCTTC. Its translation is CASSIQWGRINEQFF.

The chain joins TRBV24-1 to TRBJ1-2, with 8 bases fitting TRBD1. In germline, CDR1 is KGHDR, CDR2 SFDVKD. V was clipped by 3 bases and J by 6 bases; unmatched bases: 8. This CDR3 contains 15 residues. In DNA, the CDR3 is TGTGCCACCAGTGATGTCGACAGGGGACCCCATGGCTACACCTTC. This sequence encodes CATSDVDRGPHGYTF.

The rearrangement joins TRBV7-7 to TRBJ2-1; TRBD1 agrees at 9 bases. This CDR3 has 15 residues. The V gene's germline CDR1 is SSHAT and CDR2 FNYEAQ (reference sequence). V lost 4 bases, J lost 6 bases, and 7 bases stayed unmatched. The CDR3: CASSSGTGSANEQFF. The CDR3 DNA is TGTGCCAGCAGCTCCGGGACAGGGTCGGCCAATGAGCAGTTCTTC.

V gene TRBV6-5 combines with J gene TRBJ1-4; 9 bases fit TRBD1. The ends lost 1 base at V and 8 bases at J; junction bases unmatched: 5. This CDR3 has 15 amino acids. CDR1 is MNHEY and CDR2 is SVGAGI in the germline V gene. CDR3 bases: TGTGCCAGCAGTTACTTCGGGACAGGGCACGAAAAACTGTTTTTT. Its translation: CASSYFGTGHEKLFF.

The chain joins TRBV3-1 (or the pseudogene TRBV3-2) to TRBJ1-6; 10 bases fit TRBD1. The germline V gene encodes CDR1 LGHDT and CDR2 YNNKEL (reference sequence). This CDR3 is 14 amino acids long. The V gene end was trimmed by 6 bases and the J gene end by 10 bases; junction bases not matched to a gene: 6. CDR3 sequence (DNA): TGTGCCAGCAGGGGGACAGGGGAGTACTCACCCCTCCACTTT. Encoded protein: CASRGTGEYSPLHF.

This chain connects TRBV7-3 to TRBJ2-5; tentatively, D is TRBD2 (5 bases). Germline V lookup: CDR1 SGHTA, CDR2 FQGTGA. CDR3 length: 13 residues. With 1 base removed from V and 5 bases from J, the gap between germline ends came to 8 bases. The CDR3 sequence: CASSLIGVETQYF. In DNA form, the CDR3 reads TGTGCCAGCAGCTTAATCGGGGTTGAGACCCAGTACTTC.

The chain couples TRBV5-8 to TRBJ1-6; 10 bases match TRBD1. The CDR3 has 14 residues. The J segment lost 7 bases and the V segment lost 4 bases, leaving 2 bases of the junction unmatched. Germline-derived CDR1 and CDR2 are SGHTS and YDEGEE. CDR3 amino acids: CASSPGQGNSPLHF. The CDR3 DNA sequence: TGTGCCAGCAGCCCGGGACAGGGGAATTCACCCCTCCACTTT.

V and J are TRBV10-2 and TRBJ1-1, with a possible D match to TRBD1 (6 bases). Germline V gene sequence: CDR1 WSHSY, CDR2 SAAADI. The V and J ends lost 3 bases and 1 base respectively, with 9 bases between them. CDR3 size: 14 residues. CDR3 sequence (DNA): TGCGCCAGCAGTGACAGGGGCCGGAACACTGAAGCTTTCTTT. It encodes CASSDRGRNTEAFF.

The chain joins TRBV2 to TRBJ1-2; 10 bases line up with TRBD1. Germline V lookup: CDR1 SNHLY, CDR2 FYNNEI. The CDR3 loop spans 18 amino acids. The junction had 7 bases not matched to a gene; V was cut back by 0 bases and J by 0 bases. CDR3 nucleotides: TGTGCCAGCAGTGAAGCGGGGACAGGGGTATTAGCTAACTATGGCTACACCTTC. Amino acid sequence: CASSEAGTGVLANYGYTF. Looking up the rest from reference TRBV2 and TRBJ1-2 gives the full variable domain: EPEVTQTPSHQVTQMGQEVILRCVPISNHLYFYWYRQILGQKVEFLVSFYNNEISEKSEIFDDQFSVERPDGSNFTLKIRSTKLEDSAMYFCASSEAGTGVLANYGYTFGSGTRLTVV.

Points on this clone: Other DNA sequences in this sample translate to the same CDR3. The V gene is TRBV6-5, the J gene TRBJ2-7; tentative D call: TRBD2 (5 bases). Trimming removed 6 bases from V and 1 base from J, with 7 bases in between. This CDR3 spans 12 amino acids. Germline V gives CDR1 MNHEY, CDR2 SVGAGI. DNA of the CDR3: TGTGCCAGCAGCCCGGGGTCCTACGAGCAGTACTTC. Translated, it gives CASSPGSYEQYF.

The CDR3 loop reads CASSLKAGMNTEAFF. The CDR3 nucleotides are TGTGCCAGCAGCTTAAAAGCGGGGATGAACACTGAAGCTTTCTTT. The chain is built from TRBV7-9 and TRBJ1-1; D gene ambiguous. CDR3 length: 15 residues. From germline, CDR1 is SEHNR and CDR2 FQNEAQ (reference sequence). The V and J ends lost 2 bases and 0 bases respectively, with 10 bases between them.

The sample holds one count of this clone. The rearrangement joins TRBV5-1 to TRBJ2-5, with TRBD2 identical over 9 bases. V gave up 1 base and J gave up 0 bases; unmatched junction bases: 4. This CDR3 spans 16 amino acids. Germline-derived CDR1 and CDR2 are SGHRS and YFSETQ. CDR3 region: CASSLNPSGDQETQYF. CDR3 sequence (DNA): TGCGCCAGCAGCTTGAATCCTAGCGGGGACCAAGAGACCCAGTACTTC.

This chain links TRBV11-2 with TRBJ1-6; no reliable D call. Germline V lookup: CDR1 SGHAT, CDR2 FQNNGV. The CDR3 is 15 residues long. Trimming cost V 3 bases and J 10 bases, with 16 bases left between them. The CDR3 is CASSLNSMARSPLHF. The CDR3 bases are TGTGCCAGCAGCTTGAATTCAATGGCCAGATCACCCCTCCACTTT.

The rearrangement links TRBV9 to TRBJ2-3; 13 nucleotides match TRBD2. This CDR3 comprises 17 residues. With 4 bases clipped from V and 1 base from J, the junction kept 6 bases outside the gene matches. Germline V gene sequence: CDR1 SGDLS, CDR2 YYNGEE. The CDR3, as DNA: TGTGCCAGCAGCCATACTAGCGGGGGGGCCCGCACAGATACGCAGTATTTT. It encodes CASSHTSGGARTDTQYF.